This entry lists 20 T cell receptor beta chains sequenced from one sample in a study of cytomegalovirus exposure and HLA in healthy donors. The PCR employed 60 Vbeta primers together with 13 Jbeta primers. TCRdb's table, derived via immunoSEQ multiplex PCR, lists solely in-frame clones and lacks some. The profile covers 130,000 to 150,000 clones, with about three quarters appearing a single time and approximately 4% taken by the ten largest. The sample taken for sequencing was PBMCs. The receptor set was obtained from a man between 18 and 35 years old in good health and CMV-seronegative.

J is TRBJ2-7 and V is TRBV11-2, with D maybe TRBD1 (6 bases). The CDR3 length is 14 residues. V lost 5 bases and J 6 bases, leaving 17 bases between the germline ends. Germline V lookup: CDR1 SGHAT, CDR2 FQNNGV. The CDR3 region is CASSQGGYGGEQYF. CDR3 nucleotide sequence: TGTGCCAGCAGCCAAGGGGGATACGGCGGCGAGCAGTACTTC.

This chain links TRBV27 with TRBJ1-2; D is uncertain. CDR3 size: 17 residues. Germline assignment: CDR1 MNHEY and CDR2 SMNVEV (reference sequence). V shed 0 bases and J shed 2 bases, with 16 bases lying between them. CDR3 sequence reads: CASSLSPGHLLNYGYTF. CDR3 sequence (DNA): TGTGCCAGCAGTTTATCGCCAGGTCACCTGCTGAACTATGGCTACACCTTC.

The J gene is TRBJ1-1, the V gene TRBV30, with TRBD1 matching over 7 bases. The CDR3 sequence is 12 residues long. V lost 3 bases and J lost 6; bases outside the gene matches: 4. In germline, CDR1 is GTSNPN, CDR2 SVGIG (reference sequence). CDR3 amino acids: CAWSPTGAEAFF. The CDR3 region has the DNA TGTGCCTGGAGCCCAACAGGGGCTGAAGCTTTCTTT.

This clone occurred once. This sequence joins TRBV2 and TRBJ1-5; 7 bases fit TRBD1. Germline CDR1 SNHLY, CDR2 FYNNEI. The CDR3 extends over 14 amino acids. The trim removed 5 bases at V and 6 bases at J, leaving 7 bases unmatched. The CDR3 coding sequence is TGTGCCAGCAGTTTTGACAGGGTTAGTCAGCCCCAGCATTTT. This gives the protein CASSFDRVSQPQHF.

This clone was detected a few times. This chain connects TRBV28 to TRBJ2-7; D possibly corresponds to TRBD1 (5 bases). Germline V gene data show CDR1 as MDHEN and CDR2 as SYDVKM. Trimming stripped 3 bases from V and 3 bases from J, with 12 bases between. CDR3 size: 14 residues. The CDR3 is CASSFQGLNYEQYF. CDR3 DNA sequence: TGTGCCAGCAGTTTTCAGGGCCTCAACTACGAGCAGTACTTC.

CDR3 nucleotides: TGTGCCAGCAGTGACTATCTGGGACAGGGGGCGTACGAGCAGTACTTC. Translated: CASSDYLGQGAYEQYF. The V gene is TRBV6-6, the J gene TRBJ2-7; 12 bases map to TRBD1. CDR3 length: 16 residues. From germline, CDR1 is MNHNY and CDR2 SVGAGI (reference sequence). The V segment lost 5 bases and the J segment 4 bases; nucleotides outside the gene matches: 9.

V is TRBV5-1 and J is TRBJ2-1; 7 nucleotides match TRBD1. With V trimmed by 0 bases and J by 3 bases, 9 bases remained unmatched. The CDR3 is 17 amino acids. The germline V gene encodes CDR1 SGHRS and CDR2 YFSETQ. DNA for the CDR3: TGCGCCAGCAGCTTGGGTCTAGGACAGGCGATCTACAATGAGCAGTTCTTC. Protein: CASSLGLGQAIYNEQFF.

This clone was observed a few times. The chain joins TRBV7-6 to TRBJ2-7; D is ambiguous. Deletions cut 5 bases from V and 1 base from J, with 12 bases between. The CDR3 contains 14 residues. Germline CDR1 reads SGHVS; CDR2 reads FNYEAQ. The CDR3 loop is CASSPLSASYEQYF. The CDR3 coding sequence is TGTGCCAGCAGCCCCCTCAGTGCTTCCTACGAGCAGTACTTC.

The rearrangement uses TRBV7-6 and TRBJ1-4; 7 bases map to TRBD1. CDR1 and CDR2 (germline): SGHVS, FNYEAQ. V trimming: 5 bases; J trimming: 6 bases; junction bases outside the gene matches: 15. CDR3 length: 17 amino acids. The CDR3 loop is CASSPVRRQGWDEKLFF. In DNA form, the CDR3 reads TGTGCCAGCAGCCCCGTAAGAAGACAGGGATGGGATGAAAAACTGTTTTTT.

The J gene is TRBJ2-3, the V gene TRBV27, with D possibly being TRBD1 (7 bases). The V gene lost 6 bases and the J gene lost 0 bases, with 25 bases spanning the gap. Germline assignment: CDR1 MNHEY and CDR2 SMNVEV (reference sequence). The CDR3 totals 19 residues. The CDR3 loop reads CASREGTAGTFGSTDTQYF. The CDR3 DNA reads TGTGCCAGCAGGGAGGGGACAGCCGGAACCTTCGGTAGCACAGATACGCAGTATTTT.

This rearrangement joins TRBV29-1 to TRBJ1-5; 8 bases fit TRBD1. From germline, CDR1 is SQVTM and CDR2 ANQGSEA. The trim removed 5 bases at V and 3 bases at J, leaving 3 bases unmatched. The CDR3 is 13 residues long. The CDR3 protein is CSVQGATNQPQHF. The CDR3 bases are TGCAGCGTTCAGGGGGCCACCAATCAGCCCCAGCATTTT.

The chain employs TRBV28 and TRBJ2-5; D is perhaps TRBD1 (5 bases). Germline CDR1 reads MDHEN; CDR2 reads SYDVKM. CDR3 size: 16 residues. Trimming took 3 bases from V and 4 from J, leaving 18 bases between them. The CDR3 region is CASSFWGQGLGETQYF. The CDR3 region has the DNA TGTGCCAGCAGTTTTTGGGGTCAGGGCTTGGGAGAGACCCAGTACTTC.

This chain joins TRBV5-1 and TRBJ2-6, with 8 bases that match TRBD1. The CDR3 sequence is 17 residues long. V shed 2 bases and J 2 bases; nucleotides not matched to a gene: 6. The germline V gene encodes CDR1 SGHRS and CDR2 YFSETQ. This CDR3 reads CASSFAGTGAGANVLTF. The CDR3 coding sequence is TGCGCCAGCAGCTTCGCCGGGACAGGCGCTGGGGCCAACGTCCTGACTTTC.

The CDR3 region has the DNA TGCAGCGTCTCGGGACAGGGGCGGGGGCAGTACTTC. Its protein is CSVSGQGRGQYF. V and J are TRBV29-1 and TRBJ2-7, with TRBD1 identical over 10 bases. J gave up 9 bases and V 6 bases, and 8 bases lay outside the gene matches. This CDR3 spans 12 amino acids. Germline values: CDR1 SQVTM, CDR2 ANQGSEA.

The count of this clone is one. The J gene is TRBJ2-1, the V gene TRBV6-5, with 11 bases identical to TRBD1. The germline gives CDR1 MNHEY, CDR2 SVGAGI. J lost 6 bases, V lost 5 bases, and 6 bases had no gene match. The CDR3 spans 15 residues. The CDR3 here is CASSATGTGGNEQFF. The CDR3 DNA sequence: TGTGCCAGCAGTGCGACCGGGACAGGGGGCAATGAGCAGTTCTTC.

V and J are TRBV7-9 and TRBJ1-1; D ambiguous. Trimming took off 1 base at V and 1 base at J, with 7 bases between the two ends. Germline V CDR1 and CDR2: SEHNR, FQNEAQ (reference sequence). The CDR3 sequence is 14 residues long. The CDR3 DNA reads TGTGCCAGCAGCTTAGTTGGAGGGAACACTGAAGCTTTCTTT. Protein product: CASSLVGGNTEAFF.

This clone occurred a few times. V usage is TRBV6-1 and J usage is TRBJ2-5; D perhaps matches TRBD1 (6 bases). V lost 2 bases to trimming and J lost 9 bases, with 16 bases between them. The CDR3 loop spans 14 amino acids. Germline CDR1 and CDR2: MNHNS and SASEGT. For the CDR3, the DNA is TGTGCCAGCAGTGAATCCCCAGGGGTAAGGGCCCAGTACTTC. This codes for CASSESPGVRAQYF.

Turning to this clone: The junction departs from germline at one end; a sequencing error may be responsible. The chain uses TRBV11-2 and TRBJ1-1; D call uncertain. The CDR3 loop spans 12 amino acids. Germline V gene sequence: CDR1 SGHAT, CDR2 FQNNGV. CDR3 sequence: CASSHGNSEAFF. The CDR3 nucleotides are TGTGCCAGCAGCCACGGTAACAGTGAAGCTTTCTTT.

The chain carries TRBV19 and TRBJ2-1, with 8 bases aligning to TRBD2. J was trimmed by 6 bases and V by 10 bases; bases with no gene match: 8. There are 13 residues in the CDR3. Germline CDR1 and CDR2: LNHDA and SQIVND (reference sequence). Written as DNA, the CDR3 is TGTGCCACCGACGGGGGGGCTCTCAATGAGCAGTTCTTC. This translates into CATDGGALNEQFF. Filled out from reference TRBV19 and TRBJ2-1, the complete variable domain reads DGGITQSPKYLFRKEGQNVTLSCEQNLNHDAMYWYRQDPGQGLRLIYYSQIVNDFQKGDIAEGYSVSREKKESFPLTVTSAQKNPTAFYLCATDGGALNEQFFGPGTRLTVL.

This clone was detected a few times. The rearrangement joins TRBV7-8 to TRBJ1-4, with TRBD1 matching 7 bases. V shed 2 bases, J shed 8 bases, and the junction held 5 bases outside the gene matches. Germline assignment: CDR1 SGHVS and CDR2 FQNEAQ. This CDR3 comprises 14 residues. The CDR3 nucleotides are TGTGCCAGCAGCTTAAACAGGGGAGGCGAAAAACTGTTTTTT. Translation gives CASSLNRGGEKLFF.